This T cell receptor beta chain was documented in a study of vaccination and CD4 T cells after COVID-19. Cultured CD4+ T cells had their DNA profiled by the Oncomine TCR Beta short-read assay. The authors extracted genomic DNA from cultured CD4+ T cells. MiXCR was run by TCRdb on the PCR reads, yielding one entry per CDR3 protein. The repertoire holds some 7,200 distinct CDR3 sequences, approximately 35% seen once, with about 16% in the top ten. Turning to this clonotype: Its target is unknown.

Specified treatment: roughly ten-day PBMC culture with coronavirus spike peptide pools or control peptides (ViraFEST assay). Before the COVID-19 pandemic (2011-2018), CD4+ T cells were obtained from the unexposed donor. V lost 8 bases, J lost 7 bases, and 16 bases stayed unmatched. The CDR3 totals 15 residues. CDR1 is MNHEY, CDR2 SVGEGT, per germline. The sequence came from a human donor in good health. The sample was CD4+ T cells from blood, cultured in vitro. This chain links TRBV6-2 or TRBV6-3 with TRBJ1-2; 7 nucleotides line up with TRBD1. The CDR3 protein is CASGQTGTVLSGYTF. Written as DNA, the CDR3 is TGTGCCAGCGGCCAGACTGGGACAGTCCTCTCTGGCTACACCTTC.